Following are 25 T cell receptor beta chains from one sample sequenced in a study of blood T cell repertoires in COVID-19. Sequenced by immunoSEQ multiplex PCR; TCRdb stores in-frame clones only, minus some. The sample yields under 400,000 clones, around 87% seen once. Sequencing was carried out using PBMCs or T cells enriched from blood (not recorded which). The receptor source for this set is a man aged 35-49 years in a cohort exposed to, infected with or recovered from COVID-19 (not recorded which).

This clone has ten or more counts. This chain joins TRBV7-9 and TRBJ2-1; 9 nucleotides match TRBD2. The CDR3 runs to 16 residues. Germline V gene data show CDR1 as SEHNR and CDR2 as FQNEAQ (reference sequence). V trimming: 2 bases; J trimming: 9 bases; junction bases outside the gene matches: 11. The CDR3 region is CASSLSSGRRLGEQFF. As DNA, the CDR3 is TGTGCCAGCAGCTTATCCAGCGGGAGGAGGTTAGGTGAGCAGTTCTTC.

This chain joins TRBV5-4 and TRBJ2-2, with TRBD1 identical over 8 bases. There are 19 residues in the CDR3. Losses at the gene ends were 0 bases for V and 5 bases for J; bases not matched to a gene: 15. Germline assignment: CDR1 SGHNT and CDR2 YYREEE (reference sequence). Written as DNA, the CDR3 is TGTGCCAGCAGCTTGGCCTGGAGCTTACAGGGGGGCGCAACCGGGGAGCTGTTTTTT. It translates to CASSLAWSLQGGATGELFF.

This clone was detected a few times. The rearrangement links TRBV18 to TRBJ1-3; D is possibly TRBD1 (6 bases). V was cut by 3 bases and J by 0 bases, with 12 bases left in between. Germline V gene sequence: CDR1 KGHSH, CDR2 LQKENI. CDR3 length: 16 residues. The CDR3 DNA reads TGTGCCAGCTCACCTGCCGGACAGAGCTCTGGAAACACCATATATTTT. Protein: CASSPAGQSSGNTIYF.

The gene calls are TRBV30 and TRBJ1-6; TRBD1 is a possible D gene (6 bases). From germline, CDR1 is GTSNPN and CDR2 SVGIG (reference sequence). The CDR3 spans 14 residues. V was trimmed by 0 bases and J by 8 bases, leaving 11 bases between them. CDR3 in amino acids: CAWSVGAGDSPLHF. Written as DNA, the CDR3 is TGTGCCTGGAGTGTGGGGGCAGGGGATTCACCCCTCCACTTT.

This chain links TRBV7-9 with TRBJ1-1; D is unclear. The length of the CDR3 is 13 residues. V was cut by 1 base and J by 7 bases, with 10 bases left in between. CDR1 is SEHNR and CDR2 is FQNEAQ in the germline V gene (reference sequence). Here the CDR3 DNA reads TGTGCCAGCAGCTTAGACGCGGGGAATGAAGCTTTCTTT. It specifies CASSLDAGNEAFF.

V gene TRBV5-4 combines with J gene TRBJ1-1, with TRBD1 identical over 7 bases. The CDR3 sequence is 16 residues long. V dropped 1 base and J dropped 2; count of bases not matched to a gene: 8. Germline CDR1 reads SGHNT; CDR2 reads YYREEE (reference sequence). The CDR3 protein is CASSLPNRGVNTEAFF. The CDR3 region has the DNA TGTGCCAGCAGCTTGCCCAACAGGGGAGTCAACACTGAAGCTTTCTTT.

The chain links TRBV7-9 to TRBJ1-5; 7 bases match TRBD1. V lost 5 bases and J lost 0; bases outside the gene matches: 7. Looked up from germline, CDR1 is SEHNR and CDR2 is FQNEAQ (reference sequence). The CDR3 loop spans 16 amino acids. CDR3 nucleotide sequence: TGTGCCAGCAGCCCCCGGGACAGCTCTAGCAATCAGCCCCAGCATTTT. Translated: CASSPRDSSSNQPQHF.

The gene calls are TRBV10-3 and TRBJ1-1; the D gene is possibly TRBD1 (5 bases). V gave up 10 bases and J gave up 8 bases, with 17 bases separating them. From germline, CDR1 is ENHRY and CDR2 SYGVKD. There are 12 residues in the CDR3. CDR3 coding DNA: TGTGCCACCTCGATCGGGGGGACCGAAGCTTTCTTT. This sequence encodes CATSIGGTEAFF.

The chain is built from TRBV2 and TRBJ2-2; no definite D call. V gave up 2 bases and J gave up 1 base, with 8 bases separating them. The CDR3 spans 15 residues. Germline V gene sequence: CDR1 SNHLY, CDR2 FYNNEI. The CDR3 region is CASSETRQNTGELFF. As DNA, the CDR3 is TGTGCCAGCAGTGAAACCAGACAGAACACCGGGGAGCTGTTTTTT. The whole variable domain, remainder taken from reference TRBV2 and TRBJ2-2, is EPEVTQTPSHQVTQMGQEVILRCVPISNHLYFYWYRQILGQKVEFLVSFYNNEISEKSEIFDDQFSVERPDGSNFTLKIRSTKLEDSAMYFCASSETRQNTGELFFGEGSRLTVL.

The table lists this clone with a few counts. The chain has TRBV4-1 and TRBJ2-2; 7 positions agree with TRBD2. V shed 1 base and J 7 bases; nucleotides not matched to a gene: 0. Germline CDR1 is MGHRA and CDR2 is YSYEKL. The CDR3 runs to 13 residues. The CDR3 loop is CASSQGEGGELFF. The CDR3 nucleotides read TGCGCCAGCAGCCAAGGGGAGGGCGGGGAGCTGTTTTTT.

This chain uses TRBV9 with TRBJ2-1, with a tentative D call TRBD2 (6 bases). Germline V lookup: CDR1 SGDLS, CDR2 YYNGEE. The ends were cut back, 6 bases at V and 5 bases at J, with 18 bases in the middle. The CDR3 contains 15 residues. The DNA of the CDR3 is TGTGCCAGCAACCCCGCCGGGGGAGAGGACAATGAGCAGTTCTTC. Its protein is CASNPAGGEDNEQFF. The full variable domain, rest sourced from reference TRBV9 and TRBJ2-1, is DSGVTQTPKHLITATGQRVTLRCSPRSGDLSVYWYQQSLDQGLQFLIQYYNGEERAKGNILERFSAQQFPDLHSELNLSSLELGDSALYFCASNPAGGEDNEQFFGPGTRLTVL.

The V and J genes are TRBV12-5 and TRBJ1-6; 10 nucleotides align to TRBD1. Germline values: CDR1 LGHNT, CDR2 FRNRAP. There are 20 residues in the CDR3. V was pared by 5 bases and J by 1 base, with 14 bases of the junction left unmatched. CDR3 sequence reads: CASGPLGQGKRWSYNSPLHF. CDR3 in DNA: TGTGCTAGTGGTCCCTTGGGACAGGGGAAGAGGTGGTCCTATAATTCACCCCTCCACTTT.

The chain employs TRBV5-6 and TRBJ1-1; no firm D call. Trimming took 0 bases from V and 2 from J, leaving 5 bases between them. Germline V gene lookup returns CDR1 SGHDT and CDR2 YYEEEE. CDR3 length: 13 residues. CDR3 amino acids: CASSLGGNTEAFF. For the CDR3, the DNA is TGTGCCAGCAGCTTGGGCGGCAACACTGAAGCTTTCTTT.

J is TRBJ2-7 and V is TRBV3-1 (or the pseudogene TRBV3-2); D is uncertain. CDR1 is LGHDT, CDR2 YNNKEL, per germline (reference sequence). Trimming pared 4 bases from V and 0 bases from J, leaving 4 bases between. The CDR3 is 12 residues long. CDR3 in amino acids: CASSRSSYEQYF. The DNA for the CDR3 is TGTGCCAGCAGCCGCAGCTCCTACGAGCAGTACTTC.

This chain joins TRBV30 and TRBJ2-7, with TRBD2 matching 12 bases. Germline V gene data show CDR1 as GTSNPN and CDR2 as SVGIG (reference sequence). CDR3 length: 15 residues. The ends lost 3 bases at V and 0 bases at J; junction bases unmatched: 3. DNA for the CDR3: TGTGCCTGGAGCAGGACTAGCGGGACCTCCTACGAGCAGTACTTC. Residues: CAWSRTSGTSYEQYF.

The chain uses TRBV9 and TRBJ2-1; 7 bases fit TRBD2. The CDR3 runs 15 residues. CDR1 and CDR2 from the germline V gene are SGDLS and YYNGEE. The V segment lost 0 bases and the J segment 5 bases; nucleotides outside the gene matches: 5. CDR3 loop: CASSVEGRVDNEQFF. CDR3 DNA sequence: TGTGCCAGCAGCGTAGAGGGGAGGGTAGACAATGAGCAGTTCTTC.

The chain is built from TRBV6-6 and TRBJ2-6, with D perhaps matching TRBD2 (5 bases). Germline-derived CDR1 and CDR2 are MNHNY and SVGAGI (reference sequence). This CDR3 region has 15 residues. V shed 8 bases and J shed 3 bases, with 14 bases lying between them. In DNA, the CDR3 is TGTGCCAGCCTCTCAAGAGGGCTTGGGGCCAACGTCCTGACTTTC. Its protein is CASLSRGLGANVLTF.

V and J are TRBV23-1 and TRBJ1-1; 9 positions match TRBD1. TRBV23-1 is filed as an ORF, its function uncertain. Unmatched junction bases numbered 25, after V lost 4 bases and J lost 1 base. The CDR3 runs to 22 residues. The CDR3, as DNA: TGCGCCAGCAGTCGATACAGGGGGCCCGGCGAGGGGCAACACGGTGCGAACACTGAAGCTTTCTTT. Encoded protein: CASSRYRGPGEGQHGANTEAFF.

The rearrangement links TRBV11-2 to TRBJ2-1, with 11 positions matching TRBD2. Germline CDR1 is SGHAT and CDR2 is FQNNGV. The J segment lost 7 bases and the V segment lost 3 bases, leaving 5 bases of the junction unmatched. CDR3 length: 15 residues. The CDR3 sequence: CASSLGTSGLNEQFF. In DNA, the CDR3 is TGTGCCAGCAGCTTGGGGACTAGCGGCCTGAATGAGCAGTTCTTC.

This chain joins TRBV29-1 and TRBJ2-1; TRBD1 matches 9 bases. The CDR3 length is 12 residues. Germline values: CDR1 SQVTM, CDR2 ANQGSEA. DNA for the CDR3: TGCTCCCTGACAGGGGGGTACAATGAGCAGTTCTTC. Translated: CSLTGGYNEQFF.

The gene calls are TRBV5-1 and TRBJ2-1, with 14 bases lining up with TRBD2. CDR1 and CDR2 (germline): SGHRS, YFSETQ. This CDR3 has 18 residues. The ends lost 2 bases at V and 5 bases at J; junction bases unmatched: 9. This CDR3 reads CASSFTSTSGRVNNEQFF. CDR3 bases: TGCGCCAGCAGCTTCACTTCGACTAGCGGGAGGGTTAACAATGAGCAGTTCTTC.

The chain carries TRBV28 and TRBJ2-7; 7 bases agree with TRBD2. Trimming removed 5 bases from V and 3 bases from J; junction bases left unmatched: 10. The CDR3 is made up of 15 amino acids. CDR1 and CDR2 from the germline V gene are MDHEN and SYDVKM. CDR3 sequence (DNA): TGTGCCAGCAGTCCGCGGGGAGGGAATTTCTACGAGCAGTACTTC. As protein: CASSPRGGNFYEQYF.

The chain joins TRBV4-1 to TRBJ2-7; a possible D gene is TRBD1 (6 bases). The CDR3 sequence is 13 residues long. Trimming removed 4 bases from V and 3 bases from J, with 10 bases in between. Germline-derived CDR1 and CDR2 are MGHRA and YSYEKL. The CDR3 region is CASSRGQYYEQYF. CDR3 DNA sequence: TGCGCCAGCAGCCGCGGACAGTACTACGAGCAGTACTTC.

This clone was counted between two and nine times. The chain recombines TRBV2 with TRBJ1-5, with D possibly TRBD1 on 5 matching bases. The CDR3 spans 15 residues. Trimming cost V 8 bases and J 4 bases, with 18 bases left between them. Looked up from germline, CDR1 is SNHLY and CDR2 is FYNNEI. CDR3 sequence: CASAQGGSGNQPQHF. DNA for the CDR3: TGTGCCAGCGCCCAGGGTGGGTCAGGGAATCAGCCCCAGCATTTT. The full variable domain, in which reference TRBV2 and TRBJ1-5 provide the parts outside the CDR3, is EPEVTQTPSHQVTQMGQEVILRCVPISNHLYFYWYRQILGQKVEFLVSFYNNEISEKSEIFDDQFSVERPDGSNFTLKIRSTKLEDSAMYFCASAQGGSGNQPQHFGDGTRLSIL.

This sequence joins TRBV5-1 and TRBJ2-7, with D unresolved. The V gene's germline CDR1 is SGHRS and CDR2 YFSETQ. The CDR3 runs 12 residues. Trimming cost V 0 bases and J 6 bases, with 7 bases left between them. The CDR3 sequence: CASSLDYGEQYF. The CDR3 DNA reads as TGCGCCAGCAGCTTGGACTATGGCGAGCAGTACTTC.